A selection of T cell receptor beta chains follows, all from one sample in a study of CD8 T cells in ankylosing spondylitis. TCRdb used MiXCR to reprocess the 5' RACE reads, holding one entry per CDR3 protein. The table includes about 42,000 distinct CDR3 sequences, more than 3% detected once. Sequenced material: blood, either unsorted or a sorted T cell fraction (not recorded which). The source of these receptors is a female donor with ankylosing spondylitis or in good health (not recorded which). The CDR3 runs from the conserved cysteine through the conserved F or W. Each record gives: V gene, clone size, J gene, D gene, CDR3 protein, CDR3 DNA. D genes are given only for firm matches. Some rows have no size entry. The others give once, few or many, or a class for an expanded clone.

TRBV9	many	TRBJ2-7	-	CASSAGRSYEQYF	TGTGCCAGCAGCGCGGGACGGTCCTACGAGCAGTACTTC
TRBV9	many	TRBJ2-1	-	CASSPPGGRWNEQFF	TGTGCCAGCAGCCCCCCCGGGGGCCGGTGGAATGAGCAGTTCTTC
TRBV9	many	TRBJ2-2	-	CASGSRGRELFF	TGTGCCAGCGGATCCCGGGGTCGGGAGCTGTTTTTT
TRBV9	many	TRBJ1-2	-	CASSPSGRNQDYGYTF	TGTGCCAGCAGCCCCTCGGGTCGGAACCAAGACTATGGCTACACCTTC
TRBV9	many	TRBJ2-3	-	CASSVGGASYTQYF	TGTGCCAGCAGTGTTGGTGGCGCCTCATATACGCAGTATTTT
TRBV9	few	TRBJ1-1	TRBD1	CASSPRLIPTGENTEAFF	TGTGCCAGCAGCCCTCGGTTGATCCCCACAGGGGAGAACACTGAAGCTTTCTTT
TRBV9	many	TRBJ2-7	-	CASSVSEGSYEQYF	TGTGCCAGCAGCGTATCAGAGGGTTCCTACGAGCAGTACTTC
TRBV9	many	TRBJ2-3	TRBD2	CASSALAGGPRDTQYF	TGTGCCAGCAGCGCCTTAGCGGGGGGGCCTAGAGATACGCAGTATTTT
TRBV9	-	TRBJ2-1	TRBD1	CASSPMDRGPYNEQFF	TGTGCCAGCAGCCCGATGGACAGGGGGCCCTACAATGAGCAGTTCTTC
TRBV9	medium-sized	TRBJ1-1	-	CASSVYPSAGVSEAFF	TGTGCCAGCAGCGTATATCCCTCGGCAGGGGTCTCTGAAGCTTTCTTT
TRBV9	many	TRBJ1-1	-	CASSAHQGNTEAFF	TGTGCCAGCAGCGCCCATCAGGGGAACACTGAAGCTTTCTTT
TRBV9	many	TRBJ1-2	-	CASSVGGANYGYTF	TGTGCCAGCAGCGTGGGGGGAGCTAACTATGGCTACACCTTC
TRBV9	many	TRBJ2-2	-	CASSDQGTGELFF	TGTGCCAGCAGCGACCAGGGCACCGGGGAGCTGTTTTTT
TRBV9	many	TRBJ2-3	-	CASSVSGLSTDTQYF	TGTGCCAGCAGCGTGTCGGGATTGAGCACAGATACGCAGTATTTT
TRBV9	many	TRBJ2-5	TRBD1	CASSAGQGGETQYF	TGTGCCAGCAGCGCGGGACAGGGCGGAGAGACCCAGTACTTC
TRBV9	few	TRBJ1-1	-	CATSVEAGTTEAFF	TGTGCCACCAGCGTAGAGGCTGGGACCACTGAAGCTTTCTTT
TRBV9	many	TRBJ2-3	TRBD2	CASSVASGGPDTQYF	TGTGCCAGCAGCGTAGCAAGCGGGGGGCCAGATACGCAGTATTTT
TRBV9	many	TRBJ2-7	TRBD1	CASSGGQGSYEQYF	TGTGCCAGCAGCGGCGGACAGGGATCCTACGAGCAGTACTTC
TRBV9	many	TRBJ2-7	-	CASTPGRGVPYEQYF	TGTGCCAGCACCCCTGGGAGGGGGGTCCCCTACGAGCAGTACTTC
TRBV9	many	TRBJ1-2	-	CASSTGGGVRFDGYTF	TGTGCCAGCAGCACGGGGGGCGGGGTTCGTTTTGATGGCTACACCTTC
TRBV9	many	TRBJ2-1	-	CASSPTSASNEQFF	TGTGCCAGCAGCCCCACGAGTGCTAGCAATGAGCAGTTCTTC
TRBV9	many	TRBJ1-2	-	CASSSDRSAGYTF	TGTGCCAGCAGCTCAGACAGGTCGGCTGGCTACACCTTC
TRBV9	many	TRBJ2-5	TRBD1	CASSVLGTGGSIWEETQYF	TGTGCCAGCAGCGTACTCGGGACAGGCGGATCTATTTGGGAGGAGACCCAGTACTTC
TRBV9	many	TRBJ1-3	TRBD1	CASSVYTQGASAGNTIYF	TGTGCCAGCAGCGTTTACACCCAGGGGGCTAGTGCTGGAAACACCATATATTTT
TRBV9	-	TRBJ2-1	TRBD2	CASSTVLSGGFNEQFF	TGTGCCAGCAGCACGGTGTTGAGCGGGGGATTCAATGAGCAGTTCTTC
TRBV9	many	TRBJ2-7	-	CASSPRLGNEQYF	TGTGCCAGCAGCCCCCGTTTGGGAAACGAGCAGTACTTC
TRBV9	many	TRBJ2-7	TRBD2	CASSVSGGNYEQYF	TGTGCCAGCAGCGTCTCGGGGGGTAACTACGAGCAGTACTTC
TRBV9	many	TRBJ1-2	-	CASSVGVANYGYTF	TGTGCCAGCAGCGTAGGAGTCGCTAACTATGGCTACACCTTC
TRBV9	many	TRBJ1-4	-	CASSTAGEINEKLFF	TGTGCCAGCAGCACCGCAGGGGAGATTAATGAAAAACTGTTTTTT
TRBV9	many	TRBJ2-5	-	CASSVRERETQYF	TGTGCCAGCAGCGTACGGGAGAGGGAGACCCAGTACTTC
TRBV9	many	TRBJ1-4	-	CASSPGPARNEKLFF	TGTGCCAGCAGCCCCGGGCCAGCCCGAAATGAAAAACTGTTTTTT
TRBV24-1	many	TRBJ2-5	-	CATRPMSAAGSSDETQYF	TGTGCCACCCGCCCGATGAGCGCAGCGGGCAGCTCGGACGAGACCCAGTACTTC
TRBV9	many	TRBJ2-5	-	CASSGGPGGMQETQYF	TGTGCCAGCAGCGGGGGCCCTGGGGGGATGCAAGAGACCCAGTACTTC
TRBV9	many	TRBJ2-1	TRBD2	CASSVVGGGAVEQFF	TGTGCCAGCAGCGTAGTCGGCGGGGGGGCAGTTGAGCAGTTCTTC
TRBV9	-	TRBJ2-5	TRBD2	CASSAGTRGETQYF	TGTGCCAGCAGCGCCGGGACTAGGGGGGAGACCCAGTACTTC
TRBV9	-	TRBJ2-2	TRBD2	CASSVDGTSIGGELFF	TGTGCCAGCAGCGTAGACGGGACTAGTATTGGCGGGGAGCTGTTTTTT
TRBV9	many	TRBJ1-2	-	CASRGNRNLDGYTF	TGTGCCAGCAGAGGGAACCGAAACTTAGATGGCTACACCTTC
TRBV9	many	TRBJ1-5	-	CASSVEAGNNQPQHF	TGTGCCAGCAGCGTAGAAGCGGGAAATAATCAGCCCCAGCATTTT
TRBV9	many	TRBJ2-5	TRBD2	CANPRASGQETQYF	TGTGCCAACCCGAGGGCTAGCGGTCAAGAGACCCAGTACTTC
TRBV9	many	TRBJ1-2	-	CASSPRGGYGYTF	TGTGCCAGCAGCCCGCGTGGGGGCTATGGCTACACCTTC
TRBV9	few	TRBJ1-4	-	CASSVGQRRDEKLFF	TGTGCCAGCAGCGTCGGCCAACGTAGGGATGAAAAACTGTTTTTT
TRBV9	many	TRBJ2-6	TRBD1	CASSPSITGGSGANVLTF	TGTGCCAGCAGCCCCTCCATCACAGGGGGCTCTGGGGCCAACGTCCTGACTTTC
TRBV9	many	TRBJ2-7	-	CASSVEEDSYEQYF	TGTGCCAGCAGCGTAGAGGAAGACTCCTACGAGCAGTACTTC
TRBV9	many	TRBJ2-5	TRBD2	CASSGTSGGQETQYF	TGTGCCAGCAGCGGGACTAGCGGGGGACAAGAGACCCAGTACTTC
TRBV9	many	TRBJ2-5	TRBD2	CASSSGLAGVQETQYF	TGTGCCAGCAGCAGCGGACTAGCGGGGGTTCAAGAGACCCAGTACTTC
TRBV9	many	TRBJ1-5	-	CASSEDSYSNQPQHF	TGTGCCAGCAGCGAGGACAGCTATAGCAATCAGCCCCAGCATTTT